Sequencing of this T cell receptor beta chain was carried out in a study of early T cells in non-severe SARS-CoV-2 infection. Study results and caveats: The study's VDJdb matching favored anti-spike CD8 responses and missed private and CD4 specificities.

Each single cDNA molecule received a unique molecular identifier. Each CDR3 protein gets one entry after TCRdb re-called the 5' RACE reads with MiXCR. The table has 56,000 or so distinct CDR3 sequences, 10% seen once. CDR1 and CDR2 (germline): MNHEY, SMNVEV (reference sequence). The V end lost 3 bases, the J end lost 4 bases, and 12 bases lay between the germline ends. CDR3 size: 14 residues. In this sample, this clonotype turned up a few times. Its antigen is unknown. Sequenced input: whole blood. This clonotype was obtained from an adult who was a healthcare worker with PCR-confirmed SARS-CoV-2 infection or an uninfected control (not recorded which). The chain links TRBV27 to TRBJ1-2; D remains ambiguous. The CDR3 region has the DNA TGTGCCAGCAGTTTGGCCGGCGGTACCTATGGCTACACCTTC. It translates to CASSLAGGTYGYTF.